This note documents a single T cell receptor (beta chain) sequence. These data are taken from a study of glioma-infiltrating T cells after dendritic cell vaccination. The time point is: after dendritic cell vaccination, including at tumor progression/relapse. With V trimmed by 3 bases and J by 1 base, 5 bases remained unmatched. In germline, CDR1 is ENHRY, CDR2 SYGVKD. This CDR3 has 15 residues. The PCR used 60 V beta and 13 J beta primers. TCRdb keeps only in-frame clones here, not all; method: immunoSEQ multiplex PCR. The sample gives 100,000 or so clones, approximately 80% of which show up once; about 5% is in the top ten.

The clonotype comes from a human donor with glioblastoma. This material consisted of blood, taken after dendritic cell vaccination. The chain combines TRBV10-3 with TRBJ1-1; 7 bases match TRBD1. The CDR3 DNA is TGTGCCATCAGTGACCTGGGACAGAGGAACACTGAAGCTTTCTTT. Protein sequence: CAISDLGQRNTEAFF.